What follows is one TCR beta chain and its context. The data derive from a study of blood T cell repertoires in COVID-19. Study as a whole: In each case, the material was cDNA or gDNA derived from T cells, B-cell-depleted T cells, or PBMCs.

Measured with immunoSEQ multiplex PCR; TCRdb has only the in-frame clones, and not every one. The table shows tens of thousands of clones, with roughly 89% occurring only once. V was shortened by 3 bases and J by 0 bases, with 9 bases between the two germline ends. This CDR3 has 15 amino acids. Germline V lookup: CDR1 KGHSH, CDR2 LQKENI. The receptor comes from a human donor in a cohort sampled during active COVID-19. The V and J genes are TRBV18 and TRBJ1-3; D gene ambiguous. The specimen sequenced was peripheral blood. Here the CDR3 DNA reads TGTGCCAGCTCACCCCCGGTGAGCTCTGGAAACACCATATATTTT. Protein product: CASSPPVSSGNTIYF.